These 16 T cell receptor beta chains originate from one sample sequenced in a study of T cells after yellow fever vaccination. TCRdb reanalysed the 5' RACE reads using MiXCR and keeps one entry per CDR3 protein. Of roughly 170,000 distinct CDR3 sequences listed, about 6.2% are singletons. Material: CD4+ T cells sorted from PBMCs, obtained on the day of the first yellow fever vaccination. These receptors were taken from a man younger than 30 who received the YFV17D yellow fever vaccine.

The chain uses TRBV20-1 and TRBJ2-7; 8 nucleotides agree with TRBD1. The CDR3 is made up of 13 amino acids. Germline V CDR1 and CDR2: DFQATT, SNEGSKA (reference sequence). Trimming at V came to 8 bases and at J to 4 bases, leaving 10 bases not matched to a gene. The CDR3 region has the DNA TGCAGTACCGAAAGGGACAGGTCTTACGAGCAGTACGTC. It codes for CSTERDRSYEQYV.

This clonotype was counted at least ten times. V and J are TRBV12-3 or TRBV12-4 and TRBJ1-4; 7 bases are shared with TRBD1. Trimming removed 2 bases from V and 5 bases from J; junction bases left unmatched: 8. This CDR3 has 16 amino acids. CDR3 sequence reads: CASSLSSGGGNEKLFF. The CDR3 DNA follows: TGTGCCAGCAGTTTAAGCTCAGGGGGAGGGAATGAAAAACTGTTTTTT.

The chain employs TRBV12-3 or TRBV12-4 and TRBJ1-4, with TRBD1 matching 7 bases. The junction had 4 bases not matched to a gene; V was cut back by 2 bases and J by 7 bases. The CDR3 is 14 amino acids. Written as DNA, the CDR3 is TGTGCCAGCAGTTTAAACAGGGGTGGTGAAAAACTGTTTTTT. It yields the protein CASSLNRGGEKLFF.

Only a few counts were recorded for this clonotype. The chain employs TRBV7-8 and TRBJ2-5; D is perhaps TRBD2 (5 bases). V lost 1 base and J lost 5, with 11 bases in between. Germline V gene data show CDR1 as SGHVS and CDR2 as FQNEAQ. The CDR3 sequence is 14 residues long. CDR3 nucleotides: TGTGCCAGCAGCTTAGGGGCTAGCAGGGAGACCCAGTACTTC. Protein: CASSLGASRETQYF. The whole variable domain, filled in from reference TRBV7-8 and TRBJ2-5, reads GAGVSQSPRYKVAKRGQDVALRCDPISGHVSLFWYQQALGQGPEFLTYFQNEAQLDKSGLPSDRFFAERPEGSVSTLKIQRTQQEDSAVYLCASSLGASRETQYFGPGTRLLVL.

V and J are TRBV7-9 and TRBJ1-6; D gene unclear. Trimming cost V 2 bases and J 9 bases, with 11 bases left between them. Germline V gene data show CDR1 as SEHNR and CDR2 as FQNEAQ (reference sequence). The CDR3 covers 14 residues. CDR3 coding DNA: TGTGCCAGCAGCTTACTGGCGGGGTCTTCACCCCTCCACTTT. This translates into CASSLLAGSSPLHF.

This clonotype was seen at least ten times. Written as DNA, the CDR3 is TGTGCCAGCAGTCCGGGACTAGCACAAGAGACCCAGTACTTC. Translation gives CASSPGLAQETQYF. J is TRBJ2-5 and V is TRBV6-5; 9 bases fit TRBD2. Germline trimming cut 5 bases from V and 2 bases from J; bases unmatched to any gene: 3. This CDR3 is 14 amino acids long. Germline values: CDR1 MNHEY, CDR2 SVGAGI.

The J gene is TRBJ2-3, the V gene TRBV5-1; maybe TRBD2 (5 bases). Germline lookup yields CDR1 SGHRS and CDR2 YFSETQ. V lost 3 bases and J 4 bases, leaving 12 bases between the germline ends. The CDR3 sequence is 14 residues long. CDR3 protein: CASSSDDGADTQYF. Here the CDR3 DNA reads TGCGCCAGCAGCTCCGACGACGGGGCAGATACGCAGTATTTT.

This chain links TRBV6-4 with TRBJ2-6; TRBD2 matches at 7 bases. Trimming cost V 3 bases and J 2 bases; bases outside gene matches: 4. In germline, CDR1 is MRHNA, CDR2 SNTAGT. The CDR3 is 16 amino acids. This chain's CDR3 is CASSEGAGAGANVLTF. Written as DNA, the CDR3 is TGTGCCAGCAGTGAAGGGGCGGGGGCTGGGGCCAACGTCCTGACTTTC.

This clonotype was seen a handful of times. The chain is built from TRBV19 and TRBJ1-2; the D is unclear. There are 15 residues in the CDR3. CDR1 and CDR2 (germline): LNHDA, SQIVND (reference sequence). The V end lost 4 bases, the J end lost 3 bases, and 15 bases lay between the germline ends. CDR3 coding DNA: TGTGCCAGTAGTACCCTATCCGGACGGTACTATGGCTACACCTTC. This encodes CASSTLSGRYYGYTF.

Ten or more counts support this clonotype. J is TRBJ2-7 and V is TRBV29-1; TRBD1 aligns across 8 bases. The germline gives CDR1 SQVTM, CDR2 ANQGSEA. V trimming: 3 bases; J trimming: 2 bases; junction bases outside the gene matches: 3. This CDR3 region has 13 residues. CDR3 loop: CSVDQTGAYEQYV. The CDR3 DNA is TGCAGCGTTGACCAGACAGGGGCCTACGAGCAGTACGTC.

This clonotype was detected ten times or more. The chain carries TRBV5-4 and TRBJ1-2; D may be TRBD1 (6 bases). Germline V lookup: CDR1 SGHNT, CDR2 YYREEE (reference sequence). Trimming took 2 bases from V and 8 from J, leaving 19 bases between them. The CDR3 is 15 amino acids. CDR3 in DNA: TGTGCCAGCAGCTTAGACAGGAGGGGAACCAAGGGCTACACCTTC. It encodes CASSLDRRGTKGYTF.

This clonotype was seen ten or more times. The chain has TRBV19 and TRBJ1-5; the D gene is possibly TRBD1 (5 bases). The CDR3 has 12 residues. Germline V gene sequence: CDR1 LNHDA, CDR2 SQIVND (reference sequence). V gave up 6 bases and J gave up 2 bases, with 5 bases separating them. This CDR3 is CASRQGNQPQHF. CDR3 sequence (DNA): TGTGCCAGTAGACAGGGCAATCAGCCCCAGCATTTT.

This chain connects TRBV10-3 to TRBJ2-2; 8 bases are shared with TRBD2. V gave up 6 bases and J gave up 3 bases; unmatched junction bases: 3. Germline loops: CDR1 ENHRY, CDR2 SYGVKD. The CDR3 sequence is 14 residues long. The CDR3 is CAISSGGDTGELFF. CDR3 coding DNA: TGTGCCATCAGCTCGGGAGGGGACACCGGGGAGCTGTTTTTT.

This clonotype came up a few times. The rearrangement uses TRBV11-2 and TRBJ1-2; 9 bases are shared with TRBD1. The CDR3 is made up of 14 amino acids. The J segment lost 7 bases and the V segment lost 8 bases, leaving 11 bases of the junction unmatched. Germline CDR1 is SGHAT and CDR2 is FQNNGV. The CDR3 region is CASGVTGGYGGYTF. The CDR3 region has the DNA TGTGCCAGCGGAGTTACAGGGGGCTATGGTGGCTACACCTTC.

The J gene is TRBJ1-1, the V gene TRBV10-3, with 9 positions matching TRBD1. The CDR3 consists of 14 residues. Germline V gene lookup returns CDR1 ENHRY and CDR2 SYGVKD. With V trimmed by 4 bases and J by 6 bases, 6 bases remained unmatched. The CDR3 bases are TGTGCCATCAGTGTTGGGACAGGGTCCCCTGAAGCTTTCTTT. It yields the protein CAISVGTGSPEAFF.

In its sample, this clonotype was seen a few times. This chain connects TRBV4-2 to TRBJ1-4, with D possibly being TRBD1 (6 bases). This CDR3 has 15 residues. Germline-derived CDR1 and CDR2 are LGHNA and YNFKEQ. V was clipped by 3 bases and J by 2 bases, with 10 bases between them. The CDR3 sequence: CASSHLRGTNEKLFF. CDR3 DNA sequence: TGTGCCAGCAGCCACCTCAGGGGTACTAATGAAAAACTGTTTTTT.